Following are 27 T cell receptor beta chains from one sample sequenced in a study of blood T cell repertoires in COVID-19. Method: immunoSEQ multiplex PCR; TCRdb's copy keeps in-frame clones and lacks some. The data contain tens of thousands of clones, 91% of them singletons. The sequencing input was peripheral blood. These receptors were obtained from a human donor with active COVID-19. The donor label of this sample is uncertain.

The chain employs TRBV12-3 or TRBV12-4 and TRBJ1-1; D is undetermined. The CDR3 contains 12 residues. With 2 bases removed from V and 3 bases from J, the gap between germline ends came to 4 bases. The chain's CDR3 is CASSLSYTEAFF. The CDR3 DNA reads as TGTGCCAGCAGTTTATCATACACTGAAGCTTTCTTT.

The genes are TRBV19 and TRBJ2-5; 9 nucleotides match TRBD1. The CDR3 runs 14 residues. V gave up 6 bases and J gave up 1 base; unmatched junction bases: 3. Per the germline V gene, CDR1 is LNHDA and CDR2 is SQIVND (reference sequence). DNA of the CDR3: TGTGCCAGTAGCGAGGACAGGGGCCAAGAGACCCAGTACTTC. Translation: CASSEDRGQETQYF.

This rearrangement joins TRBV6-5 to TRBJ2-1; 8 nucleotides match TRBD2. Germline CDR1 is MNHEY and CDR2 is SVGAGI. Trimming removed 5 bases from V and 11 bases from J; junction bases left unmatched: 8. The CDR3 is 13 amino acids. The CDR3 DNA reads as TGTGCCAGCAGTACCCACAGCGGGGGAAAGCAGTTCTTC. Translation: CASSTHSGGKQFF.

The J gene is TRBJ2-7, the V gene TRBV28, with D possibly being TRBD2 (5 bases). CDR1 is MDHEN and CDR2 is SYDVKM in the germline V gene. This CDR3 comprises 12 residues. V was shortened by 8 bases and J by 0 bases, with 8 bases between the two germline ends. In DNA, the CDR3 is TGTGCCAGCTGTGAGGGCTCCTACGAGCAGTACTTC. Amino acid sequence: CASCEGSYEQYF.

The J gene is TRBJ2-1, the V gene TRBV4-1, with 7 bases fitting TRBD2. With V trimmed by 1 base and J by 7 bases, 4 bases remained unmatched. This CDR3 is 14 amino acids long. Germline-derived CDR1 and CDR2 are MGHRA and YSYEKL. The CDR3 bases are TGCGCCAGCAGCCAAGTAACCGGGAGGAATGAGCAGTTCTTC. As protein: CASSQVTGRNEQFF.

As regards this clone: The germline gene is not matched at one end of the junction; a read error may be the cause. The chain links TRBV5-6 to TRBJ2-1; 14 positions match TRBD2. This CDR3 is built from 15 residues. Germline V gene sequence: CDR1 SGHDT, CDR2 YYEEEE. The CDR3 DNA reads TGTGCCAGCAGCTTGGGAGGGGGACTAGCGGGAGTTTCGATCTTC. As protein: CASSLGGGLAGVSIF.

This chain links TRBV4-1 with TRBJ2-1, with TRBD2 matching 8 bases. Trimming took 0 bases from V and 2 from J; bases not matched to a gene: 9. The CDR3 is made up of 18 amino acids. The germline V gene has CDR1 MGHRA and CDR2 YSYEKL. Here the CDR3 reads CASSQDSSTSGTYNEQFF. DNA of the CDR3: TGCGCCAGCAGCCAAGATTCATCAACTAGCGGCACCTACAATGAGCAGTTCTTC.

V gene TRBV14 combines with J gene TRBJ2-1; 11 positions match TRBD2. V gave up 1 base and J gave up 6 bases; unmatched junction bases: 17. Germline values: CDR1 SGHDN, CDR2 FVKESK. This CDR3 is 20 amino acids long. CDR3 DNA: TGTGCCAGCAGCCAAGGCGAACAAAAAAATAGCGGGAGGGGTTTCAATGAGCAGTTCTTC. This encodes CASSQGEQKNSGRGFNEQFF.

The V and J genes are TRBV20-1 and TRBJ2-5; weak D call: TRBD2 (5 bases). Trimming stripped 3 bases from V and 5 bases from J, with 10 bases between. This CDR3 spans 12 amino acids. The germline V gene has CDR1 DFQATT and CDR2 SNEGSKA (reference sequence). The CDR3 region has the DNA TGCAGTGCTAGTACTAGTGGGGAGACCCAGTACTTC. Amino acid sequence: CSASTSGETQYF.

V and J are TRBV28 and TRBJ2-5; possible D gene TRBD1, 6 bases. The V gene's germline CDR1 is MDHEN and CDR2 SYDVKM. The V gene lost 3 bases and the J gene lost 7 bases, with 12 bases spanning the gap. CDR3 length: 13 residues. The CDR3 loop reads CASSFPSRGTQYF. Written as DNA, the CDR3 is TGTGCCAGCAGTTTCCCCTCCAGGGGGACCCAGTACTTC.

The gene calls are TRBV21-1 and TRBJ1-6; the tabulated D call, TRBD1, remains unverified against the DNA. TRBV21-1 is assigned pseudogene status. The CDR3 is 16 amino acids. Written as DNA, the CDR3 is TGTGCCAGCAGCAAAGTTAATGACAGGGCCCATTCACCCCTCCACTTT. Translated: CASSKVNDRAHSPLHF.

This clone was observed once. Here the CDR3 reads CASSLPGQVEAFF. The DNA for the CDR3 is TGTGCCAGCAGCCTACCGGGACAGGTAGAAGCTTTCTTT. The chain uses TRBV6-6 and TRBJ1-1; TRBD1 matches at 8 bases. This CDR3 region has 13 residues. The junction had 8 bases not matched to a gene; V was cut back by 6 bases and J by 8 bases. Germline V gene data show CDR1 as MNHNY and CDR2 as SVGAGI (reference sequence).

The rearrangement links TRBV30 to TRBJ2-1, with D tentatively TRBD2 (6 bases). The CDR3 consists of 14 residues. CDR1 and CDR2 (germline): GTSNPN, SVGIG (reference sequence). V was pared by 4 bases and J by 8 bases, with 18 bases between. The CDR3 DNA reads as TGTGCCTGGAAAGGGACTTCGATGAGGGATGAGCAGTTCTTC. Protein: CAWKGTSMRDEQFF.

The chain is built from TRBV4-1 and TRBJ2-2; D unresolved. The CDR3 is 17 amino acids. Trimming cost V 0 bases and J 0 bases, with 11 bases left between them. In germline, CDR1 is MGHRA, CDR2 YSYEKL. CDR3 nucleotides: TGCGCCAGCAGCCAAGATTTAGCCCGTACGAACACCGGGGAGCTGTTTTTT. Encoded protein: CASSQDLARTNTGELFF.

The chain is built from TRBV19 and TRBJ2-7; perhaps TRBD2 as D (6 bases). V was pared by 5 bases and J by 0 bases, with 11 bases between. This CDR3 is 14 amino acids long. The germline gives CDR1 LNHDA, CDR2 SQIVND (reference sequence). CDR3 nucleotides: TGTGCCAGTAGTGCGGGACGGATCTCCTACGAGCAGTACTTC. Its translation: CASSAGRISYEQYF.

The rearrangement links TRBV19 to TRBJ2-1; D is possibly TRBD2 (5 bases). From germline, CDR1 is LNHDA and CDR2 SQIVND (reference sequence). V gave up 7 bases and J gave up 0 bases, with 19 bases separating them. This CDR3 comprises 17 residues. This CDR3 is CASKGVEGTVSYNEQFF. As DNA, the CDR3 is TGTGCCAGTAAGGGAGTTGAGGGTACAGTCTCCTACAATGAGCAGTTCTTC.

The chain combines TRBV5-6 with TRBJ2-4, with 9 bases fitting TRBD1. Germline CDR1 is SGHDT and CDR2 is YYEEEE. The CDR3 runs 15 residues. Trimming at V came to 0 bases and at J to 3 bases, leaving 1 base not matched to a gene. The CDR3 spells CASSLGQGVKNIQYF. In DNA form, the CDR3 reads TGTGCCAGCAGCTTGGGACAGGGGGTCAAAAACATTCAGTACTTC.

This chain joins TRBV27 and TRBJ2-3; 7 bases match TRBD1. The CDR3 runs to 15 residues. Trimming removed 3 bases from V and 2 bases from J; junction bases left unmatched: 5. Germline assignment: CDR1 MNHEY and CDR2 SMNVEV (reference sequence). CDR3: CASSFEGAHTDTQYF. The CDR3 nucleotides are TGTGCCAGCAGTTTTGAGGGGGCCCACACAGATACGCAGTATTTT.

The chain is built from TRBV21-1 and TRBJ2-1; TRBD1, the table's D call, lacks a check against the DNA. TRBV21-1 counts as a pseudogene. This CDR3 region has 11 residues. The CDR3 DNA reads as TGTGCCAGCAAGCCAGGGGCTGAGCAGTTCTTC. Translation: CASKPGAEQFF.

This chain links TRBV12-3 or TRBV12-4 with TRBJ2-7, with D uncertain. The CDR3 is 12 residues long. Trimming stripped 3 bases from V and 2 bases from J, with 5 bases between. The CDR3 reads CASSFNTYEQYF. In DNA, the CDR3 is TGTGCCAGCAGTTTTAACACCTACGAGCAGTACTTC.

CDR3 nucleotides: TGCAGTGCTAGCGGTTACGAGCAGTACTTC. Translated, it gives CSASGYEQYF. J is TRBJ2-7 and V is TRBV20-1; D is unresolved. CDR3 length: 10 residues. Germline CDR1 reads DFQATT; CDR2 reads SNEGSKA (reference sequence). Deletions cut 3 bases from V and 4 bases from J, with 4 bases between.

The V gene is TRBV6-5, the J gene TRBJ2-1, with 10 positions matching TRBD1. V gave up 6 bases and J gave up 8 bases; unmatched junction bases: 7. The CDR3 covers 14 residues. The germline V gene has CDR1 MNHEY and CDR2 SVGAGI. This CDR3 reads CASRGTGVTDEQFF. CDR3 coding DNA: TGTGCCAGCAGGGGGACAGGGGTCACCGATGAGCAGTTCTTC.

The J gene is TRBJ2-5, the V gene TRBV12-5, with 8 bases identical to TRBD1. Germline V CDR1 and CDR2: LGHNT, FRNRAP. The CDR3 is 14 amino acids. After removal of 8 bases from V and 5 bases from J, the junction contained 10 bases not matched to a gene. The DNA for the CDR3 is TGTGCTAGTCAGCGGTCAGGGGGCGTGGAGACCCAGTACTTC. Its protein is CASQRSGGVETQYF.

There are a few counts of this clone. The chain links TRBV10-1 to TRBJ2-2; D is unclear. CDR1 is WNHNN, CDR2 SYGVQD, per germline (reference sequence). The CDR3 runs 13 residues. V lost 4 bases and J lost 4, with 7 bases in between. CDR3 amino acids: CASSGVVTGELFF. DNA of the CDR3: TGCGCCAGCAGTGGAGTGGTCACCGGGGAGCTGTTTTTT.

V is TRBV5-4 and J is TRBJ1-1, with 7 bases identical to TRBD1. The V segment lost 4 bases and the J segment 1 base; nucleotides outside the gene matches: 4. The CDR3 runs to 14 residues. Per germline, CDR1 SGHNT and CDR2 YYREEE (reference sequence). For the CDR3, the DNA is TGTGCCAGCAGCCCAAGGACAGGGAACACTGAAGCTTTCTTT. This gives the protein CASSPRTGNTEAFF.

The chain has TRBV5-1 and TRBJ2-2; 9 bases align to TRBD1. The CDR3 length is 15 residues. Germline trimming cut 7 bases from V and 1 base from J; bases unmatched to any gene: 5. The germline CDR1 and CDR2 sequences are SGHRS and YFSETQ. Written as DNA, the CDR3 is TGCGCCAGCGGATCGGGACAGGGGAACACCGGGGAGCTGTTTTTT. It yields the protein CASGSGQGNTGELFF.

The chain couples TRBV5-1 to TRBJ1-5, with 10 bases identical to TRBD1. Germline V CDR1 and CDR2: SGHRS, YFSETQ. After removal of 0 bases from V and 7 bases from J, the junction contained 4 bases not matched to a gene. This CDR3 contains 15 residues. CDR3 coding DNA: TGCGCCAGCAGCTTGGGGGACAGGGGTGGACAGCCCCAGCATTTT. Translated, it gives CASSLGDRGGQPQHF.